Listed below are T cell receptor beta chains from one sample, sequenced in a study of T cell responses to AZD1222 COVID-19 vaccine. Sequenced by immunoSEQ multiplex PCR; TCRdb stores in-frame clones only, minus some. The sample lists about 180,000 clones, more than 80% occurring once. The source material was peripheral blood, sampled on day 0 of AZD1222 vaccination. These receptors originate from an adult in good health. Each CDR3 is given with its conserved first and last residue. For some rows the clone size is stated as once, few or many, or as a class when expanded; others skip it.

clone_size,j_call,v_call,cdr3_aa
NA,TRBJ2-7,TRBV19,CASSRTGTGYEQYF
once,TRBJ1-1,TRBV10-2,CASSAKVGNTEAFF
NA,TRBJ2-1,TRBV5-5,CASSLGTPLYNEQFF
NA,TRBJ1-1,TRBV18,CASSRQGRTGTEAFF
NA,TRBJ2-7,TRBV5-4,CASSLERDYEPYEQYF
NA,TRBJ1-1,TRBV12-3/TRBV12-4,CASSGPPRLRGFF
NA,TRBJ2-5,TRBV12-3/TRBV12-4,CASRRGVEETQYF
NA,TRBJ1-2,TRBV7-9,CASSLGGGDGYTF
NA,TRBJ2-7,TRBV14,CASSQTGSYEQYF
NA,TRBJ1-4,TRBV13,CASSRQGIGGEKLFF
NA,TRBJ2-1,TRBV29-1,CSVGPRGENVFF
NA,TRBJ1-5,TRBV30,CAWSFKGGSGQPQHF
NA,TRBJ2-3,TRBV29-1,CSVEGPGGPDTQYF